This TCR beta chain comes out of a study of control samples from healthy donors and cancer patients. Using immunoSEQ multiplex PCR, the repertoire was profiled, and TCRdb retains in-frame clones only, with some absent. Among 99,000 or so clones listed, about 83% were seen once. This clonotype was sampled from a woman between 45 and 65 years old in good health. The source material was blood.

The CDR3 DNA is TGTGCCAGCGAGAAGTCCAACTCTGGAAACACCATATATTTT. Translation gives CASEKSNSGNTIYF. This chain connects TRBV7-9 to TRBJ1-3; D gene uncertain. The V gene lost 8 bases and the J gene lost 0 bases, with 11 bases spanning the gap. The CDR3 has 14 residues. In germline, CDR1 is SEHNR, CDR2 FQNEAQ (reference sequence).